This T cell receptor beta chain was sequenced during a study of beta chain features in type 1 diabetes. Study-level background: Patients and healthy donors were similar in age, gender and cell yields. Study-wide results and limits: Moderate yet significant TCRB CDR3 shortening was seen in Type 1 diabetes patients in all four CD4+ subsets.

cDNA synthesis used the whole RNA isolate, giving expressed TCRB sequences. Samples of naive, central memory and regulatory T cells yielded a mean of around 4 million reads. The repertoire was sequenced with immunoSEQ multiplex PCR; TCRdb's copy has only in-frame clones and lacks some. The sample includes 400,000 to 600,000 clones, around 30% seen only once; the top ten take 0.05% to 0.065%. A few counts support this clone. As yet, its antigen is unknown. CDR1 and CDR2 from the germline V gene are GTSNPN and SVGIG (reference sequence). Trimming removed 3 bases from V and 7 bases from J, with 15 bases in between. This CDR3 has 14 amino acids.

J is TRBJ1-4 and V is TRBV30; D gene unclear. The clonotype was recovered from a man in his late teens or twenties in good health. Sequencing was performed on naive CD4+ T cells from blood. The DNA of the CDR3 is TGTGCCTGGAGAGGCTCCTCGGGTGTTGAAAAACTGTTTTTT. Translated, it gives CAWRGSSGVEKLFF.